The next 7 T cell receptor beta chains were all read from a single sample in a study of T cell changes during pregnancy in multiple sclerosis. The protocol was immunoSEQ multiplex PCR, while the TCRdb copy is restricted to in-frame clones and leaves out a portion. The sample yields 55,000 to 70,000 clones, around 92% seen once. The sequenced sample was CD8+ T cells from peripheral blood mononuclear cells, obtained in the third trimester of pregnancy. These receptors came from a female donor in good health, enrolled as a control in a pregnancy study.

The genes are TRBV10-3 and TRBJ2-1, with 7 bases matching TRBD1. Germline lookup yields CDR1 ENHRY and CDR2 SYGVKD. This CDR3 is 14 amino acids long. With V trimmed by 6 bases and J by 6 bases, 8 bases remained unmatched. The CDR3 sequence: CAISLRDSFNEQFF. CDR3 coding DNA: TGTGCCATCAGCTTACGGGACAGTTTCAATGAGCAGTTCTTC.

The chain couples TRBV7-9 to TRBJ1-1; a weak D match, TRBD1 (5 bases). V gave up 4 bases and J gave up 5 bases, with 8 bases separating them. CDR3 length: 12 amino acids. Germline V lookup: CDR1 SEHNR, CDR2 FQNEAQ (reference sequence). CDR3 nucleotides: TGTGCCAGCAGCTCGGGGGTAACTGAAGCTTTCTTT. It encodes CASSSGVTEAFF.

V usage is TRBV5-6 and J usage is TRBJ1-2, with 9 bases that match TRBD1. Unmatched junction bases numbered 14, after V lost 5 bases and J lost 6 bases. The CDR3 runs to 16 residues. Germline CDR1 SGHDT, CDR2 YYEEEE. CDR3 loop: CASRPGTGFEGNGYTF. The CDR3 nucleotides are TGTGCCAGCAGACCCGGGACAGGGTTTGAGGGAAATGGCTACACCTTC.

This CDR3 reads CASSHPGGSYTEAFF. The CDR3 DNA is TGTGCCAGCAGCCACCCCGGTGGGAGCTACACTGAAGCTTTCTTT. The chain links TRBV4-2 to TRBJ1-1; D unresolved. Germline V gene lookup returns CDR1 LGHNA and CDR2 YNFKEQ. V was shortened by 3 bases and J by 3 bases, with 14 bases between the two germline ends. This CDR3 region has 15 residues.

The chain carries TRBV7-8 and TRBJ2-5, with TRBD2 matching over 10 bases. The CDR3 runs 16 residues. The germline CDR1 and CDR2 sequences are SGHVS and FQNEAQ. V was pared by 3 bases and J by 5 bases, with 9 bases of the junction left unmatched. DNA for the CDR3: TGTGCCAGCAGCTTCACCCTAGCGGGGGAAGGTGAGACCCAGTACTTC. It yields the protein CASSFTLAGEGETQYF.

This clone was seen only a few times. The rearrangement uses TRBV9 and TRBJ2-3; D might be TRBD2 (6 bases). The germline gives CDR1 SGDLS, CDR2 YYNGEE. The V and J ends lost 4 bases and 0 bases respectively, with 12 bases between them. CDR3 length: 15 residues. CDR3 sequence: CASSPRGFSTDTQYF. The CDR3 nucleotides are TGTGCCAGCAGCCCACGGGGGTTCAGCACAGATACGCAGTATTTT.

This clone was seen only once. V gene TRBV9 combines with J gene TRBJ1-2; 10 bases agree with TRBD1. CDR3 length: 15 amino acids. In germline, CDR1 is SGDLS, CDR2 YYNGEE. The V segment lost 3 bases and the J segment 4 bases; nucleotides outside the gene matches: 6. The CDR3 DNA reads as TGTGCCAGCAGCGCCGGACAGGGGGTATCCTATGGCTACACCTTC. Its translation: CASSAGQGVSYGYTF.